The 29 T cell receptor beta chains below come from one sample, sequenced in a study of T cell responses to AZD1222 COVID-19 vaccine. Assay: immunoSEQ multiplex PCR; the TCRdb copy retains only in-frame clones and omits some. The table records roughly 170,000 clones, 94% of them present only once. The sample was peripheral blood, taken 28 days after the second AZD1222 dose. All receptors derive from an adult who received the AZD1222 COVID-19 vaccine.

V and J are TRBV3-1 (or the pseudogene TRBV3-2) and TRBJ1-6; no clear D. The CDR3 consists of 17 residues. V was clipped by 4 bases and J by 1 base, with 14 bases between them. The germline gives CDR1 LGHDT, CDR2 YNNKEL (reference sequence). CDR3 sequence: CASSRGTAGSYNSPLHF. Here the CDR3 DNA reads TGTGCCAGCAGCCGAGGAACTGCGGGGTCCTATAATTCACCCCTCCACTTT.

The chain has TRBV6-2 or TRBV6-3 and TRBJ2-1; 11 bases are a match to TRBD2. The length of the CDR3 is 15 residues. Per the germline V gene, CDR1 is MNHEY and CDR2 is SVGEGT. V lost 6 bases, J lost 4 bases, and 5 bases stayed unmatched. This CDR3 reads CASSPLAGGYNEQFF. In DNA, the CDR3 is TGTGCCAGCAGCCCCCTAGCGGGGGGTTACAATGAGCAGTTCTTC.

The J gene is TRBJ2-7, the V gene TRBV18, with D possibly being TRBD1 (7 bases). Germline V gene lookup returns CDR1 KGHSH and CDR2 LQKENI. The CDR3 sequence is 15 residues long. V was cut by 0 bases and J by 5 bases, with 14 bases left in between. The DNA for the CDR3 is TGTGCCAGCTCACCACCAATCCGGGGGACAGACGAGCAGTACTTC. Translation: CASSPPIRGTDEQYF.

The V and J genes are TRBV9 and TRBJ2-1; D possibly corresponds to TRBD2 (5 bases). CDR1 is SGDLS and CDR2 is YYNGEE in the germline V gene. Between the trimmed V and J ends, which lost 5 bases and 0 bases, there was a span of 15 bases. The CDR3 has 16 residues. DNA of the CDR3: TGTGCCAGCAGTCCTACCTCGGGGTTCTCCTACAATGAGCAGTTCTTC. As protein: CASSPTSGFSYNEQFF.

This chain uses TRBV19 with TRBJ2-1; perhaps D is TRBD1 or TRBD2 (5 bases each). Germline CDR1 reads LNHDA; CDR2 reads SQIVND (reference sequence). Deletions cut 6 bases from V and 5 bases from J, with 11 bases between. This CDR3 spans 13 amino acids. The CDR3 spells CASSGTIDNEQFF. The DNA of the CDR3 is TGTGCCAGTAGCGGGACCATAGACAATGAGCAGTTCTTC. The entire variable domain, with the rest obtained from reference TRBV19 and TRBJ2-1, is as follows: DGGITQSPKYLFRKEGQNVTLSCEQNLNHDAMYWYRQDPGQGLRLIYYSQIVNDFQKGDIAEGYSVSREKKESFPLTVTSAQKNPTAFYLCASSGTIDNEQFFGPGTRLTVL.

This chain uses TRBV3-1 (or the pseudogene TRBV3-2) with TRBJ2-3; maybe TRBD2 (6 bases). The CDR3 runs to 15 residues. Trimming left V 5 bases short and J 4 bases short, with 16 bases between. Germline CDR1 and CDR2: LGHDT and YNNKEL (reference sequence). The CDR3 sequence is CASSKGDFPADTQYF. As DNA, the CDR3 is TGTGCCAGCAGCAAAGGGGACTTCCCCGCAGATACGCAGTATTTT.

The chain has TRBV4-2 and TRBJ2-5; 8 bases fit TRBD2. The CDR3 sequence is 19 residues long. The V gene end was trimmed by 0 bases and the J gene end by 3 bases; junction bases not matched to a gene: 15. In germline, CDR1 is LGHNA, CDR2 YNFKEQ. As DNA, the CDR3 is TGTGCCAGCAGCCAAGACCCCGCGGGGGGAACCATCGGTGAAGAGACCCAGTACTTC. Translating it yields CASSQDPAGGTIGEETQYF.

V and J are TRBV11-3 and TRBJ1-3; D is perhaps TRBD1 (5 bases). This CDR3 has 16 residues. The ends were cut back, 2 bases at V and 0 bases at J, with 11 bases in the middle. Germline V gene sequence: CDR1 SGHNT, CDR2 YENEEA. The CDR3 here is CASSLLGTYSGNTIYF. Here the CDR3 DNA reads TGTGCCAGCAGCTTATTGGGGACCTACTCTGGAAACACCATATATTTT. The variable domain in full, with the rest retrieved from reference TRBV11-3 and TRBJ1-3, is EAGVVQSPRYKIIEKKQPVAFWCNPISGHNTLYWYLQNLGQGPELLIRYENEEAVDDSQLPKDRFSAERLKGVDSTLKIQPAELGDSAVYLCASSLLGTYSGNTIYFGEGSWLTVV.

The chain has TRBV3-1 (or the pseudogene TRBV3-2) and TRBJ2-7; 12 bases are shared with TRBD1. Per the germline V gene, CDR1 is LGHDT and CDR2 is YNNKEL (reference sequence). The length of the CDR3 is 15 residues. Losses at the gene ends were 5 bases for V and 4 bases for J; bases not matched to a gene: 6. The CDR3 coding sequence is TGTGCCAGCAGCTCACCGGGACAGGGGGCTTACGAGCAGTACTTC. Translation: CASSSPGQGAYEQYF.

This clone has a single count. V gene TRBV19 combines with J gene TRBJ1-5; D is ambiguous. The length of the CDR3 is 12 residues. Trimming shortened V by 2 bases and J by 4 bases, and 3 bases separated the two germline ends. Germline assignment: CDR1 LNHDA and CDR2 SQIVND (reference sequence). The CDR3 DNA is TGTGCCAGTAGTATAACTAATCAGCCCCAGCATTTT. Protein sequence: CASSITNQPQHF.

The chain couples TRBV4-1 to TRBJ2-7, with D uncertain. The CDR3 runs 17 residues. V was trimmed by 0 bases and J by 0 bases, leaving 15 bases between them. Germline V gene lookup returns CDR1 MGHRA and CDR2 YSYEKL. This chain's CDR3 is CASSQEMDGGLSYEQYF. CDR3 nucleotides: TGCGCCAGCAGCCAAGAAATGGACGGCGGCCTCTCCTACGAGCAGTACTTC.

The V and J genes are TRBV7-9 and TRBJ1-2; TRBD1 matches 8 bases. This CDR3 has 14 amino acids. In germline, CDR1 is SEHNR, CDR2 FQNEAQ (reference sequence). V gave up 4 bases and J gave up 5 bases; unmatched junction bases: 6. The CDR3 loop reads CASSSQGAWYGYTF. The CDR3 DNA follows: TGTGCCAGCAGCTCTCAGGGGGCATGGTATGGCTACACCTTC.

This clone was counted once. This chain joins TRBV18 and TRBJ2-5; the D is unclear. Deletions cut 4 bases from V and 5 bases from J, with 17 bases between. Looked up from germline, CDR1 is KGHSH and CDR2 is LQKENI. The CDR3 has 15 residues. The CDR3 spells CASSHSSTRRETQYF. DNA for the CDR3: TGTGCCAGCTCACACTCAAGCACCCGGCGGGAGACCCAGTACTTC.

This clone has a handful of counts. The V and J genes are TRBV3-1 (or the pseudogene TRBV3-2) and TRBJ1-3; D is unclear. V lost 4 bases, J lost 1 base, and 11 bases lay in between. Germline assignment: CDR1 LGHDT and CDR2 YNNKEL (reference sequence). The CDR3 is 15 amino acids. The CDR3 bases are TGTGCCAGCAGCCCATTTGCGTGGTCTGGAAACACCATATATTTT. Amino acids: CASSPFAWSGNTIYF.

CDR3 region: CASSSPQGASGNTIYF. Here the CDR3 DNA reads TGTGCCAGCAGTTCCCCGCAGGGGGCATCTGGAAACACCATATATTTT. This chain joins TRBV28 and TRBJ1-3; 8 bases agree with TRBD1. Germline CDR1 MDHEN, CDR2 SYDVKM. The length of the CDR3 is 16 residues. V lost 4 bases, J lost 1 base, and 6 bases stayed unmatched. Based on the CDR3 plus reference TRBV28 and TRBJ1-3, the full variable domain is DVKVTQSSRYLVKRTGEKVFLECVQDMDHENMFWYRQDPGLGLRLIYFSYDVKMKEKGDIPEGYSVSREKKERFSLILESASTNQTSMYLCASSSPQGASGNTIYFGEGSWLTVV.

This chain connects TRBV28 to TRBJ1-6; unclear D gene. Germline CDR1 and CDR2: MDHEN and SYDVKM. Trimming left V 7 bases short and J 8 bases short, with 15 bases between. This CDR3 spans 14 amino acids. The CDR3 DNA is TGTGCCAGCAAGAGGGAATCCAGTCATTCACCCCTCCACTTT. This translates into CASKRESSHSPLHF.

The J gene is TRBJ2-3, the V gene TRBV6-5; D is unclear. The V and J ends lost 5 bases and 6 bases respectively, with 9 bases between them. Per germline, CDR1 MNHEY and CDR2 SVGAGI. The CDR3 contains 12 residues. In DNA, the CDR3 is TGTGCCAGCAGTCGCGGTTTGGATACGCAGTATTTT. Translation: CASSRGLDTQYF.

V gene TRBV12-3 or TRBV12-4 combines with J gene TRBJ1-5; no clear D. This CDR3 is 13 amino acids long. V was cut by 4 bases and J by 5 bases, with 9 bases left in between. The CDR3 sequence is CASSYGGDQPQHF. CDR3 nucleotides: TGTGCCAGCAGTTATGGAGGCGATCAGCCCCAGCATTTT.

This chain uses TRBV5-1 with TRBJ2-1; TRBD2 is a possible D gene (6 bases). The CDR3 loop spans 15 amino acids. Germline CDR1 reads SGHRS; CDR2 reads YFSETQ. Trimming removed 6 bases from V and 10 bases from J, with 23 bases in between. CDR3 in amino acids: CASTPPGLSIPEQFF. The CDR3, as DNA: TGCGCCAGCACCCCGCCGGGACTCTCTATTCCGGAGCAGTTCTTC.

This clone was seen a single time. The chain carries TRBV6-1 and TRBJ2-6; 7 nucleotides align to TRBD1. Germline CDR1 is MNHNS and CDR2 is SASEGT. J was trimmed by 2 bases and V by 2 bases; bases with no gene match: 0. The CDR3 sequence is 15 residues long. Here the CDR3 reads CASSEQGAGANVLTF. CDR3 bases: TGTGCCAGCAGTGAACAGGGGGCTGGGGCCAACGTCCTGACTTTC.

This clone has a handful of counts. Here the CDR3 DNA reads TGTGCCAGCCGTGGGATCGTAAACGGAGGAGAGACCCAGTACTTC. Protein: CASRGIVNGGETQYF. The V call is TRBV28, the J call TRBJ2-5, with D perhaps matching TRBD2 (5 bases). This CDR3 comprises 15 residues. Trimming took off 8 bases at V and 4 bases at J, with 20 bases between the two ends. The germline V gene encodes CDR1 MDHEN and CDR2 SYDVKM.

The DNA of the CDR3 is TGTGCCAGCGAAGAGACGGCCGGGAATGAAGCTTTCTTT. This encodes CASEETAGNEAFF. The chain couples TRBV11-3 to TRBJ1-1; D unclear. This CDR3 has 13 residues. V dropped 8 bases and J dropped 7 bases, with 17 bases sitting between them. CDR1 is SGHNT and CDR2 is YENEEA in the germline V gene.

The chain couples TRBV4-3 to TRBJ1-1; D is unclear. This CDR3 has 15 amino acids. V was pared by 0 bases and J by 1 base, with 9 bases between. The germline V gene has CDR1 LGHNA and CDR2 YSLEER. CDR3 nucleotide sequence: TGCGCCAGCAGCCAAGAAATAGGACCGAACACTGAAGCTTTCTTT. Its translation is CASSQEIGPNTEAFF.

The gene calls are TRBV27 and TRBJ1-1; 8 bases match TRBD1. Looked up from germline, CDR1 is MNHEY and CDR2 is SMNVEV (reference sequence). V shed 7 bases and J 11 bases; nucleotides not matched to a gene: 12. This CDR3 has 13 residues. The DNA of the CDR3 is TGTGCCAGCACGCCTCTCGCGACAGGGGTGGCTTTCTTT. Translated: CASTPLATGVAFF.

The rearrangement joins TRBV6-2 or TRBV6-3 to TRBJ1-5, with TRBD1 matching 8 bases. CDR3 length: 14 amino acids. Germline lookup yields CDR1 MNHEY and CDR2 SVGEGT. The V gene end was trimmed by 5 bases and the J gene end by 4 bases; junction bases not matched to a gene: 4. CDR3 DNA: TGTGCCAGCAGTCGGACAGGGAGGAATCAGCCCCAGCATTTT. This encodes CASSRTGRNQPQHF.

The chain employs TRBV10-1 and TRBJ2-2; 9 bases align to TRBD2. Germline V lookup: CDR1 WNHNN, CDR2 SYGVQD (reference sequence). V lost 6 bases, J lost 2 bases, and 7 bases stayed unmatched. The length of the CDR3 is 16 residues. The CDR3 coding sequence is TGCGCCAGCAGCTATACTAGCGGGCACAACACCGGGGAGCTGTTTTTT. It encodes CASSYTSGHNTGELFF.

The gene calls are TRBV6-5 and TRBJ1-3; 7 bases are a match to TRBD1. CDR3 length: 13 residues. With 6 bases clipped from V and 2 bases from J, the junction kept 1 base outside the gene matches. Germline CDR1 MNHEY, CDR2 SVGAGI. DNA of the CDR3: TGTGCCAGCAGGACAGGGCCTGGAAACACCATATATTTT. It specifies CASRTGPGNTIYF.

This clone was recorded only once. The chain recombines TRBV7-9 with TRBJ1-5; TRBD1 agrees at 9 bases. This CDR3 region has 15 residues. Germline V gene sequence: CDR1 SEHNR, CDR2 FQNEAQ (reference sequence). With V trimmed by 5 bases and J by 4 bases, 6 bases remained unmatched. The CDR3 DNA reads as TGTGCCAGCAGCCAAACAGGGGGCGCGAATCAGCCCCAGCATTTT. Protein product: CASSQTGGANQPQHF.

The chain employs TRBV20-1 and TRBJ2-1; D is uncertain. Trimming cost V 3 bases and J 0 bases, with 12 bases left between them. The CDR3 length is 15 residues. Germline V gene lookup returns CDR1 DFQATT and CDR2 SNEGSKA (reference sequence). The CDR3 loop is CSASGRQSSYNEQFF. The CDR3 DNA reads TGCAGTGCTAGTGGGCGCCAGAGCTCCTACAATGAGCAGTTCTTC.